This T cell receptor (beta chain) was identified during a study of blood T cell repertoires in COVID-19. Study information: COVID-19 samples collected from the United States, Italy and Spain covered acute and convalescent phases. Sample material is recorded as cDNA or gDNA derived from T cells, B-cell-depleted T cells, or PBMCs.

In the original workflow: Estimation of nucleated cell counts was performed using reference gene primer amplification. Libraries were prepared by immunoSEQ multiplex PCR; TCRdb keeps only in-frame clonotypes and omits some of them. The V and J calls and clone size were taken over from that table, and D and trimming were inferred from the DNA. Here the sample spans about 87,000 clones, around nine tenths being singletons. The CDR3 length is 13 residues. V dropped 4 bases and J dropped 5 bases, with 11 bases sitting between them. The clonotype originates from an elderly woman with acute or convalescent COVID-19. The chain has TRBV12-3 or TRBV12-4 and TRBJ2-5; no definite D call. The sample consisted of peripheral blood. CDR3 DNA sequence: TGTGCCAGCAGTTCTACTTATTCGGAGACCCAGTACTTC. It specifies CASSSTYSETQYF.